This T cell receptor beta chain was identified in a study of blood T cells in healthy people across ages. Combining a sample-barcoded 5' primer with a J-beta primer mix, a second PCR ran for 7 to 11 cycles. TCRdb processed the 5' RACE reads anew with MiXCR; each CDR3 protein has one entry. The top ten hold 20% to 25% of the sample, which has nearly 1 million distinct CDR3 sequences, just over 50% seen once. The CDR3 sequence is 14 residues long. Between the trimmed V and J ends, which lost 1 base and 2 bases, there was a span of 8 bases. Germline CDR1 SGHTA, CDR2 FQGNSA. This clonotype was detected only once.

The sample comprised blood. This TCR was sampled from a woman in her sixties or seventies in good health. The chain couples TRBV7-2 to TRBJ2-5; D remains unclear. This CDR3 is CASSLGGFQETQYF. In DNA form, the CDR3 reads TGTGCCAGCAGCTTAGGCGGTTTTCAAGAGACCCAGTACTTC.